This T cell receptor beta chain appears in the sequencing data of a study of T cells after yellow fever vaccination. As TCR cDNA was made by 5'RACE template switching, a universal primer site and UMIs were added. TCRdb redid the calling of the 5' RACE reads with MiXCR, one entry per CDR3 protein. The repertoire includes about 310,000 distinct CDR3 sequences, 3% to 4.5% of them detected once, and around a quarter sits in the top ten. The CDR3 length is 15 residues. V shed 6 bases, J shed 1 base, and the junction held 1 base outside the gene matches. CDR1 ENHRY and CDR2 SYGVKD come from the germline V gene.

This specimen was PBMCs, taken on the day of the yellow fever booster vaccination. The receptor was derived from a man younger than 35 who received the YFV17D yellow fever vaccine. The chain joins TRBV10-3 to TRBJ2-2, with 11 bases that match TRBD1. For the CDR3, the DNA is TGTGCCATCAGGGGGACAGGGGGGAACACCGGGGAGCTGTTTTTT. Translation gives CAIRGTGGNTGELFF.